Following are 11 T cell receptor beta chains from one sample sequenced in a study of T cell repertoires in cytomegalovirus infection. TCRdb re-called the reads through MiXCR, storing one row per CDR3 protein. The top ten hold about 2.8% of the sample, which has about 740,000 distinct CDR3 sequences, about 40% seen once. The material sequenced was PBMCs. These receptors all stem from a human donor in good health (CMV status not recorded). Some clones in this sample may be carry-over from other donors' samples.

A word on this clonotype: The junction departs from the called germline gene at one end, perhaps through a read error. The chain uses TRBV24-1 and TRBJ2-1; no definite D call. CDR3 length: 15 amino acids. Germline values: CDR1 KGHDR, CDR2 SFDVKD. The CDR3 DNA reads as TGTGCCTCCAGTCCAACCCGGGCCGGTTACAATGAGCAGTTCTTC. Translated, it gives CASSPTRAGYNEQFF.

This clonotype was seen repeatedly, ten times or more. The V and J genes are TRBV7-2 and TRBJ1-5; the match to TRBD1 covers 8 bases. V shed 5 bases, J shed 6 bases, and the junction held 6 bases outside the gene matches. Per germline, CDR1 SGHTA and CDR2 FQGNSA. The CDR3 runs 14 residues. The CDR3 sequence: CASSASGGTQPQHF. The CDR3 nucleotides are TGTGCCAGCAGCGCGTCAGGGGGCACTCAGCCCCAGCATTTT. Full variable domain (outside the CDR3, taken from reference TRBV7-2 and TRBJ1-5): GAGVSQSPSNKVTEKGKDVELRCDPISGHTALYWYRQSLGQGLEFLIYFQGNSAPDKSGLPSDRFSAERTGGSVSTLTIQRTQQEDSAVYLCASSASGGTQPQHFGDGTRLSIL.

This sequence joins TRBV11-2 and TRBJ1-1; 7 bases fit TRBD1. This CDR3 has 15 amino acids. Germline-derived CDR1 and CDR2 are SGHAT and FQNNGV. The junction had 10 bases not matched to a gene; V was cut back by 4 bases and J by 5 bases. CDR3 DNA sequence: TGTGCCAGCAGCTCGATAAGGGGGCGGAAGACTGAAGCTTTCTTT. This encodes CASSSIRGRKTEAFF. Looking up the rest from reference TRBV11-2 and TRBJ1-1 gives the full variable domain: EAGVAQSPRYKIIEKRQSVAFWCNPISGHATLYWYQQILGQGPKLLIQFQNNGVVDDSQLPKDRFSAERLKGVDSTLKIQPAKLEDSAVYLCASSSIRGRKTEAFFGQGTRLTVV.

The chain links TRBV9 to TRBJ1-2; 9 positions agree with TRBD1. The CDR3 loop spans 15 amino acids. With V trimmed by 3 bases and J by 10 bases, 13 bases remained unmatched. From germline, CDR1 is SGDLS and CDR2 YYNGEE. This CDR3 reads CASSATTSRQGDYTF. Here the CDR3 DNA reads TGTGCCAGCAGCGCCACGACCTCGAGACAGGGGGACTACACCTTC.

This chain's CDR3 is CASSILGIYNEQFF. The CDR3 DNA reads TGTGCCAGTAGTATATTGGGCATTTACAATGAGCAGTTCTTC. V is TRBV19 and J is TRBJ2-1; D gene uncertain. Germline CDR1 reads LNHDA; CDR2 reads SQIVND (reference sequence). There are 14 residues in the CDR3. V lost 2 bases to trimming and J lost 4 bases, with 9 bases between them.

CDR3 DNA sequence: TGCGCCAGCAGCCAAGGGTCCGGTCAGCCCCAGCATTTT. As protein: CASSQGSGQPQHF. The chain has TRBV4-1 and TRBJ1-5; D is unresolved. Germline-derived CDR1 and CDR2 are MGHRA and YSYEKL. The CDR3 spans 13 residues. V lost 1 base to trimming and J lost 6 bases, with 7 bases between them.

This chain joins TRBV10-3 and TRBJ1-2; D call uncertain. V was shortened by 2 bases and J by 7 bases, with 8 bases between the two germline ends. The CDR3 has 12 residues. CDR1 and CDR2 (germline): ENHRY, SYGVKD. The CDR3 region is CAISELAVGYTF. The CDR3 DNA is TGTGCCATCAGTGAGCTAGCAGTTGGCTACACCTTC.

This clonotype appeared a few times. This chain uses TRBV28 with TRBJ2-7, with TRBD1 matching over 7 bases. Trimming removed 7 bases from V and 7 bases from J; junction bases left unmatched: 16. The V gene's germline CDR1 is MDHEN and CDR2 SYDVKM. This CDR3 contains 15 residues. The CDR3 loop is CASTQLRGGKGEQYF. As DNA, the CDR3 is TGTGCCAGCACACAACTCCGAGGGGGCAAAGGGGAGCAGTACTTC.

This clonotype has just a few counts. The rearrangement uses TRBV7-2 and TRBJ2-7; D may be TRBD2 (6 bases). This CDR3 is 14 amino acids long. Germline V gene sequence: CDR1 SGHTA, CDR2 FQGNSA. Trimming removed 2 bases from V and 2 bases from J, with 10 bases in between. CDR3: CASSLSPGAYEQYF. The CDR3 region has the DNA TGTGCCAGCAGCTTATCCCCGGGAGCCTACGAGCAGTACTTC. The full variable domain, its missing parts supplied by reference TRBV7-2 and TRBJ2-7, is GAGVSQSPSNKVTEKGKDVELRCDPISGHTALYWYRQSLGQGLEFLIYFQGNSAPDKSGLPSDRFSAERTGGSVSTLTIQRTQQEDSAVYLCASSLSPGAYEQYFGPGTRLTVT.

The CDR3 protein is CASRAGLMRNEQYF. As DNA, the CDR3 is TGTGCCAGCAGGGCGGGACTAATGAGAAACGAGCAGTACTTC. The V and J genes are TRBV27 and TRBJ2-7; 7 bases match TRBD2. This CDR3 contains 14 residues. V was clipped by 6 bases and J by 5 bases; unmatched bases: 10. In germline, CDR1 is MNHEY, CDR2 SMNVEV (reference sequence).

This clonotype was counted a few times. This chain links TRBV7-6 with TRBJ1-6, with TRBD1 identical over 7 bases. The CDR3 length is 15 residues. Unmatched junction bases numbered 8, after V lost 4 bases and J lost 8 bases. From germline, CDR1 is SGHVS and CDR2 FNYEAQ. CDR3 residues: CASSSAGTADSPLHF. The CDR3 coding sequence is TGTGCCAGCAGCTCAGCCGGGACAGCTGATTCACCCCTCCACTTT.